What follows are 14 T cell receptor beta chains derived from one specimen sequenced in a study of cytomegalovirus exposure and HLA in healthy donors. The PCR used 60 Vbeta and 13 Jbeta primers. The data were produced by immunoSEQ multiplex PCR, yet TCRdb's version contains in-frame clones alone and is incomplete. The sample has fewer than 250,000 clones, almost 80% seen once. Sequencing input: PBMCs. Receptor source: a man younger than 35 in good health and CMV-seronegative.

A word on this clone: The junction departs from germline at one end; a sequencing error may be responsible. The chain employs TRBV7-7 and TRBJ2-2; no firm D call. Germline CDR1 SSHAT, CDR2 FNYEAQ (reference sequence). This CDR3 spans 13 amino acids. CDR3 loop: CASSLQWTGELFF. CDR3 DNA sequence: TGTGCTAGCAGCTTACAGTGGACCGGGGAGCTGTTTTTT.

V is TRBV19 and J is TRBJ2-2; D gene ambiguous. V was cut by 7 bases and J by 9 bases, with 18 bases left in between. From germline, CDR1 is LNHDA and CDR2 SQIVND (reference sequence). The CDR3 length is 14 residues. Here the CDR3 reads CASTREKYGRELFF. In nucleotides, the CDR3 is TGTGCCAGTACTCGAGAGAAATACGGTCGGGAGCTGTTTTTT.

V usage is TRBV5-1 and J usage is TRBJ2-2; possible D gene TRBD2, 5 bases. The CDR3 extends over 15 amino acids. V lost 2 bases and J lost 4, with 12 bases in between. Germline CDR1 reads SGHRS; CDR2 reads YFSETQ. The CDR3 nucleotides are TGCGCCAGCAGCTTAATTTCGGGGATCACCGGGGAGCTGTTTTTT. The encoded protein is CASSLISGITGELFF.

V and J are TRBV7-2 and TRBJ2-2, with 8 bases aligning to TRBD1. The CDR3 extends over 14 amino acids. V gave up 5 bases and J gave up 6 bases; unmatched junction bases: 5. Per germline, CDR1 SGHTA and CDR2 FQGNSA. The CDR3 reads CASSKPDRAGELFF. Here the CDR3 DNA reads TGTGCCAGCAGCAAGCCGGACAGGGCCGGGGAGCTGTTTTTT.

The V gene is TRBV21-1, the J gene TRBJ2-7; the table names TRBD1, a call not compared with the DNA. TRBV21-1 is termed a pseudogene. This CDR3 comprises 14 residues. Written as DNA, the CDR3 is TGTGCCAGCAGCACTGGACAGGTTTGGTACGAGCAGTACTTC. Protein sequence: CASSTGQVWYEQYF.

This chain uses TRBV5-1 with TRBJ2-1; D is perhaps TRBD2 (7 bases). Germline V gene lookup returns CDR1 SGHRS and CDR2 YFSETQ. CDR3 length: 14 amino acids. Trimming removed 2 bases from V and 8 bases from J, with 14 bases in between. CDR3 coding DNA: TGCGCCAGCAGCTTTGGGGGGGCGGGCGATGAGCAGTTCTTC. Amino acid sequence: CASSFGGAGDEQFF.

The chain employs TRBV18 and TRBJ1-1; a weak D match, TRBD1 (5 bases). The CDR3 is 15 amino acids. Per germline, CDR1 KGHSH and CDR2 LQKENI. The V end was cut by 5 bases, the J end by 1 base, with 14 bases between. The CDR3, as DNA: TGTGCCAGCTCATCGAGCGGGGCCCCGAACACTGAAGCTTTCTTT. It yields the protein CASSSSGAPNTEAFF.

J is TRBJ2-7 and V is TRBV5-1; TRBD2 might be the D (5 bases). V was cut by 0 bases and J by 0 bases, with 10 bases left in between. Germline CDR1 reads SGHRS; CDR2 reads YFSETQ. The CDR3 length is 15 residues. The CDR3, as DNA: TGCGCCAGCAGCTTGGGACCGGGGTTCTCCTACGAGCAGTACTTC. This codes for CASSLGPGFSYEQYF.

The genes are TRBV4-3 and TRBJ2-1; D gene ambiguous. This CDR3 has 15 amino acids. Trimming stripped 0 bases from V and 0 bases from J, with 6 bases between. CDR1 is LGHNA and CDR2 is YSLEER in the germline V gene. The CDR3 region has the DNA TGCGCCAGCAGCCAAGAGCAGAACTCCTACAATGAGCAGTTCTTC. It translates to CASSQEQNSYNEQFF.

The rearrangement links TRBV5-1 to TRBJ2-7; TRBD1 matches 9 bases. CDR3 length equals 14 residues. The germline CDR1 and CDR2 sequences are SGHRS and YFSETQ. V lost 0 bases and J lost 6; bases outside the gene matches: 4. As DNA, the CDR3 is TGCGCCAGCAGCTTGGGGGACAGGGTAACCGAGCAGTACTTC. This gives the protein CASSLGDRVTEQYF.

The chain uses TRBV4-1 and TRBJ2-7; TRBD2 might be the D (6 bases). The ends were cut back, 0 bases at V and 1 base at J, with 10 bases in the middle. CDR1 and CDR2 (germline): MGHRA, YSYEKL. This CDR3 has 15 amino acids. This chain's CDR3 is CASSQDEGTSYEQYF. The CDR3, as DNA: TGCGCCAGCAGCCAAGATGAAGGGACTTCCTACGAGCAGTACTTC.

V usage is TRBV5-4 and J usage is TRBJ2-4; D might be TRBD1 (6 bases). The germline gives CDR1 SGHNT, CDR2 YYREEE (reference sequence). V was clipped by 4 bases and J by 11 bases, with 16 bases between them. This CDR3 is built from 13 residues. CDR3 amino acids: CASSGDILNVQYF. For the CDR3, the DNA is TGTGCCAGCAGCGGGGACATTCTCAACGTTCAGTACTTC. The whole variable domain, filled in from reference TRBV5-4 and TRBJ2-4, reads ETGVTQSPTHLIKTRGQQVTLRCSSQSGHNTVSWYQQALGQGPQFIFQYYREEENGRGNFPPRFSGLQFPNYSSELNVNALELDDSALYLCASSGDILNVQYFGAGTRLSVL.

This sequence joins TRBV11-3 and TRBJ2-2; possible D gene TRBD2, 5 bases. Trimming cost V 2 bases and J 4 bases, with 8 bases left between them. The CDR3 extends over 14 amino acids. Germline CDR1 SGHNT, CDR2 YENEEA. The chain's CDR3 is CASSLLRGTGELFF. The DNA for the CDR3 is TGTGCCAGCAGCTTACTTCGGGGCACCGGGGAGCTGTTTTTT.

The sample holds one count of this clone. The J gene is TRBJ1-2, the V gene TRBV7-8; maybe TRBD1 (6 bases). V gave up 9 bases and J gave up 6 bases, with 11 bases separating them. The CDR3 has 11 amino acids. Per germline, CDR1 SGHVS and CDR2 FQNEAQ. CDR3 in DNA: TGTGCCAGTGAGGGGACAAATGGCTACACCTTC. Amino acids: CASEGTNGYTF.